The rows below give T cell receptor beta chains drawn from one sample of a study of blood T cell repertoires in COVID-19. Repertoires were generated with immunoSEQ multiplex PCR, while TCRdb's copy carries only in-frame clones and drops some. The sample yields roughly 170,000 clones, around 90% seen once. The sequenced sample was peripheral blood. The receptors stem from a man aged 60 to 69 with acute or convalescent COVID-19. CDR3s include the opening cysteine and the closing phenylalanine or tryptophan. A D gene is named only where the DNA matches it firmly. Clone sizes are given selectively: once, few, many, or a class where the clone is expanded.

NA	TRBD1	TRBV27	14	TRBJ1-2	TGTGCCAGCAGCTGGGGGACAGGGGGCGATGGCTACACCTTC	CASSWGTGGDGYTF
NA	TRBD1	TRBV9	19	TRBJ2-1	TGTGCCAGCAGCGTAACTCCCGGACAGGGGAGAAGCTCCTACAATGAGCAGTTCTTC	CASSVTPGQGRSSYNEQFF
NA	NA	TRBV19	15	TRBJ2-2	TGTGCCAGTAGGAGCCGGGACACGTTCGCCGGGGAGCTGTTTTTT	CASRSRDTFAGELFF
NA	TRBD1	TRBV20-1	15	TRBJ1-4	TGCAGTGCTAGTCTTGACGGGACAGTAAATGAAAAACTGTTTTTT	CSASLDGTVNEKLFF
NA	NA	TRBV29-1	14	TRBJ2-7	TGCAGCACCAGAATCCGGGACGGAGGGTACGAGCAGTACTTC	CSTRIRDGGYEQYF
NA	TRBD1	TRBV5-6	12	TRBJ1-1	TGTGCCAGCAGCCCAGGGGGCCCTGAAGCTTTCTTT	CASSPGGPEAFF
NA	NA	TRBV5-1	15	TRBJ1-3	TGCGCCAGCAGCTTCAACGGGGAATCTGGAAACACCATATATTTT	CASSFNGESGNTIYF
NA	TRBD1	TRBV30	17	TRBJ1-5	TGTGCCTGGAGTAATCCGAGACAGGGGTCTAGCAATCAGCCCCAGCATTTT	CAWSNPRQGSSNQPQHF
NA	TRBD1	TRBV2	13	TRBJ2-5	TGTGCCAGCAGTGACGACAGGGGGGAGACCCAGTACTTC	CASSDDRGETQYF
NA	TRBD2	TRBV18	21	TRBJ2-3	TGTGCCAGCTCACCACGACGAGGCCCCGGGACTAGCGGGAGAAGGACAGATACGCAGTATTTT	CASSPRRGPGTSGRRTDTQYF
NA	TRBD1	TRBV6-5	14	TRBJ1-1	TGTGCCAGCAGTCGGTCGGACAGGGGGACTGAAGCTTTCTTT	CASSRSDRGTEAFF
NA	TRBD2	TRBV7-8	15	TRBJ2-7	TGTGCCAGCAGCTTAGCGCGGCGGGGAGGGCACGAGCAGTACTTC	CASSLARRGGHEQYF
NA	TRBD2	TRBV7-8	15	TRBJ2-5	TGTGCCAGCAGCTATACTAGCGGGGGACAAGAGACCCAGTACTTC	CASSYTSGGQETQYF
once	NA	TRBV19	14	TRBJ1-1	TGTGCCAGTAGTAAACCCCTCGGGGACACTGAAGCTTTCTTT	CASSKPLGDTEAFF
NA	NA	TRBV7-9	13	TRBJ1-1	TGTGCCAGCAGCTACCAAAGGGGGACTGAAGCTTTCTTT	CASSYQRGTEAFF
NA	TRBD1	TRBV19	15	TRBJ2-3	TGTGCCAGTAGTATGAACAGGGGGCGCAAAGATACGCAGTATTTT	CASSMNRGRKDTQYF
NA	TRBD2	TRBV24-1	19	TRBJ2-2	TGTGCCACCAGTGATTTACTAGCGGGAGCAAAGGGGAACACCGGGGAGCTGTTTTTT	CATSDLLAGAKGNTGELFF
NA	NA	TRBV11-3	11	TRBJ2-7	TGTGCCAGCAGCGAGTCCTACGAGCAGTACTTC	CASSESYEQYF
once	TRBD1	TRBV9	15	TRBJ1-2	TGTGCCAGCAGCCCCCGGACAGGGGTTTTCTATGGCTACACCTTC	CASSPRTGVFYGYTF
NA	NA	TRBV7-9	17	TRBJ2-5	TGTGCCAGCAGCTTAATGGGTCGGTCAGGGGTCCAAGAGACCCAGTACTTC	CASSLMGRSGVQETQYF
NA	NA	TRBV10-3	18	TRBJ2-6	TGTGCCATCAGTGGTGGTCGTGGCAGGGTGTCTGGGGCCAACGTCCTGACTTTC	CAISGGRGRVSGANVLTF
NA	TRBD1	TRBV6-5	14	TRBJ1-2	TGTGCCAGCACCGCGGGACAGGGCAACTATGGCTACACCTTC	CASTAGQGNYGYTF
NA	TRBD2	TRBV9	15	TRBJ2-1	TGTGCCAGCAGCAGCCGACTAGCGGGTTACAATGAGCAGTTCTTC	CASSSRLAGYNEQFF
once	TRBD1	TRBV28	14	TRBJ1-2	TGTGCCAGCAGTTGGGACAGGGGGCACAATGGCTACACCTTC	CASSWDRGHNGYTF
NA	NA	TRBV11-2	14	TRBJ1-1	TGTGCCAGCAGCTCCGGGGTCAGGAACACTGAAGCTTTCTTT	CASSSGVRNTEAFF
NA	TRBD1	TRBV10-3	14	TRBJ2-3	TGTGCCACCAACCGGGACAGGGTTGCAGATACGCAGTATTTT	CATNRDRVADTQYF
NA	NA	TRBV21-1	18	TRBJ2-3	TGTGCCAGCAGCAAAGTTGACGTATCTAGCGGTTACACAGATACGCAGTATTTT	CASSKVDVSSGYTDTQYF
NA	NA	TRBV16	15	TRBJ2-7	TGTGCCAGCAGCCAGGTAGGACGGCCTGGAGGGGAGCAGTACTTC	CASSQVGRPGGEQYF
NA	TRBD1	TRBV7-9	17	TRBJ2-3	TGTGCCAGCAGCCCAGACAGGGGTGGTAGTAGCACAGATACGCAGTATTTT	CASSPDRGGSSTDTQYF
NA	TRBD2	TRBV6-5	14	TRBJ2-1	TGTGCCAGTAAACCGACTAGCGGGGGTTCGGAGCAGTTCTTC	CASKPTSGGSEQFF
NA	TRBD1	TRBV12-5	13	TRBJ1-6	TGTGCTAGTGGTTCTGACAGGGTCTCACCCCTCCACTTT	CASGSDRVSPLHF
NA	TRBD1	TRBV4-1	17	TRBJ2-7	TGCGCCAGCAGCCAAGATCCATCCGGGACAGTGGGCTACGAGCAGTACTTC	CASSQDPSGTVGYEQYF
NA	TRBD1	TRBV19	13	TRBJ1-2	TGTGCCAGTAGTCAGACAGGGAGCTATGGCTACACCTTC	CASSQTGSYGYTF
NA	NA	TRBV11-3	15	TRBJ1-4	TGTGCCAGCAGCGAAGTTCCCATACCGGGTGAAAAACTGTTTTTT	CASSEVPIPGEKLFF
NA	NA	TRBV11-2	15	TRBJ2-7	TGTGCCAGCAGCCAAATACAGGGCTGGCGGTACGAGCAGTACTTC	CASSQIQGWRYEQYF
NA	TRBD1	TRBV3-1/TRBV3-2	14	TRBJ2-3	TGTGCCAGCACCCCGGGGACAGGCACAGATACGCAGTATTTT	CASTPGTGTDTQYF
NA	NA	TRBV7-6	15	TRBJ1-1	TGTGCCAGCAGCGTTGAACAGGGCCCATACACTGAAGCTTTCTTT	CASSVEQGPYTEAFF
NA	NA	TRBV29-1	13	TRBJ1-1	TGCAGCGTTGTTGGAGGGACGAACACTGAAGCTTTCTTT	CSVVGGTNTEAFF
once	NA	TRBV7-8	14	TRBJ1-1	TGTGCCAGCAGCTTACTCGGGGGGAACACTGAAGCTTTCTTT	CASSLLGGNTEAFF
NA	NA	TRBV9	15	TRBJ2-1	TGTGCCAGCAGCGCAAGCGAGAACTCCTACAATGAGCAGTTCTTC	CASSASENSYNEQFF
NA	TRBD1	TRBV27	16	TRBJ2-6	TGTGCCAGCACGGCAGGGGGCCACTCTGGGGCCAACGTCCTGACTTTC	CASTAGGHSGANVLTF
NA	NA	TRBV14	14	TRBJ2-5	TGTGCCAGCAGCCAAGTGGCAGGTGGAGAGACCCAGTACTTC	CASSQVAGGETQYF
NA	TRBD1	TRBV19	14	TRBJ2-7	TGTGCCAGTAGCACAGGGGGAAACTCCTACGAGCAGTACTTC	CASSTGGNSYEQYF
NA	TRBD1	TRBV3-1/TRBV3-2	17	TRBJ2-3	TGTGCCAGCAGCCAGGGTAGACAGGGGGCGTTCACAGATACGCAGTATTTT	CASSQGRQGAFTDTQYF
NA	TRBD1	TRBV6-1	12	TRBJ1-4	TGTGCCAGCAGAGTACAGGGGGAAAAACTGTTTTTT	CASRVQGEKLFF
NA	TRBD1	TRBV5-6	15	TRBJ2-1	TGTGCCAGCAGTATGACAGGGAAGAGGTACAATGAGCAGTTCTTC	CASSMTGKRYNEQFF
NA	TRBD2	TRBV19	16	TRBJ2-2	TGTGCCAGTAGTCCCCGGGGGGGCGCGAACACCGGGGAGCTGTTTTTT	CASSPRGGANTGELFF
NA	TRBD1	TRBV7-3	13	TRBJ2-1	TGTGCCAGCAGCTTTAGGGGGCTCAATGAGCAGTTCTTC	CASSFRGLNEQFF